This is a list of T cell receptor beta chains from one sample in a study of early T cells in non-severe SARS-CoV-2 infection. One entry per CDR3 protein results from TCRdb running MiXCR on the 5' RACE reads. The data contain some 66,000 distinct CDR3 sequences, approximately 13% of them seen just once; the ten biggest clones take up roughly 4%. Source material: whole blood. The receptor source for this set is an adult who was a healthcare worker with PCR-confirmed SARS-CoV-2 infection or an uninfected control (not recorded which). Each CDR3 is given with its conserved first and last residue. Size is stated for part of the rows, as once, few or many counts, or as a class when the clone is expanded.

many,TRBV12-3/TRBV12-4,CASSLRTTLDTQYF
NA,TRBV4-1,CASSQQTVSGELFF
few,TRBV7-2,CASSLVGPGGTDEQFF
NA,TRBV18,CASSPSGPRGTDTQYF
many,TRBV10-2,CASRKQGKDTGELFF
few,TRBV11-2,CASSLGPWTGSSYEQYF
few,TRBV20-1,CSARAMGQRQETQYF
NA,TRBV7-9,CASSSAGWVYEQYF
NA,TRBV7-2,CASSLEGPRNSPLHF
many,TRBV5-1,CASSWGASYYNEQFF
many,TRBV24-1,CATSDSGTRLYNEQFF
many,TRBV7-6,CASSMTGIYEQYF
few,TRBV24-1,CATSDQTSGRFGAEQFF
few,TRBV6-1,CASSDTPRGFSYEQYF
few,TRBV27,CASSLVGGSAEQYF
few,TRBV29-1,CSVDHPGTDTQYF
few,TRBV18,CASSPDRQASYEQYF
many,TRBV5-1,CASSPRDRGSDTQYF
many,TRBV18,CASSLGIYGYTF
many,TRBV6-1,CASSGLTGKLSEQYF
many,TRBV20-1,CSASPQGNTRSTEAFF
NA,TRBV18,CASSPPGTSNTEAFF
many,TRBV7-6,CASSLGLRTTDTQYF
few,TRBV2,CASSEGVQGAGELFF
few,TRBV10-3,CAISDEDSGREQYF
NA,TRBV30,CAWNPMGGSPLHF
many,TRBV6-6,CASSGMNQPQHF
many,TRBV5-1,CASSPDGGPGEQYF
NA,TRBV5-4,CASSYEGTGRTEAFF
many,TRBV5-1,CASSLGFLRGEETQYF
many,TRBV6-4,CASSPQGGSSYNEQFF